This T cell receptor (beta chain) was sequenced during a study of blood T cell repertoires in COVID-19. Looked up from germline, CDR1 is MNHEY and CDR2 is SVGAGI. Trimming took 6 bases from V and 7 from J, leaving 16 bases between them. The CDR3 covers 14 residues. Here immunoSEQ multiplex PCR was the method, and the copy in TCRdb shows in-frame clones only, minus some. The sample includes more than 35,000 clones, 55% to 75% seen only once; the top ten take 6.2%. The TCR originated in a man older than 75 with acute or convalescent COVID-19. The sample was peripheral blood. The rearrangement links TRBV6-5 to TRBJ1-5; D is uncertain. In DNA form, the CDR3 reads TGTGCCAGCAGCGGAAAAGACGGCGGCCAGCCCCAGCATTTT. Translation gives CASSGKDGGQPQHF.